These 31 T cell receptor beta chains originate from one sample sequenced in a study of cytotoxic CD8 clonotypes in ibrutinib-treated CLL (dated by TCRdb to the early 2020s). According to the study, the label for this sample's time point signals: about eleven months on ibrutinib. Preparation of the library involved the immunoSEQ multiplex PCR assay. Held by TCRdb, this immuneACCESS table contains in-frame sequences only and omits some clones. Under half of the omission traces to an unresolved V gene where checked; the cause of the rest is unknown. Recorded for this sample are some 200,000 clones; about 75% of them occurred a single time. More than 4.5% of the sample goes to the ten largest clones. The sequencing used PBMCs, collected after 12 months of ibrutinib treatment. These receptors all stem from a human donor with chronic lymphocytic leukemia.

The chain uses TRBV7-9 and TRBJ1-2; tentatively, D is TRBD1 (6 bases). This CDR3 is built from 13 residues. Germline V gene sequence: CDR1 SEHNR, CDR2 FQNEAQ (reference sequence). Trimming shortened V by 6 bases and J by 6 bases, and 14 bases separated the two germline ends. The CDR3 region is CASSMTGLDGYTF. The CDR3 DNA reads as TGTGCCAGCAGTATGACAGGACTAGATGGCTACACCTTC.

CDR3 loop: CAWETGQGYDGYTF. The CDR3 DNA is TGTGCCTGGGAGACGGGACAGGGGTATGATGGCTACACCTTC. The chain joins TRBV30 to TRBJ1-2; the match to TRBD1 covers 10 bases. Germline V CDR1 and CDR2: GTSNPN, SVGIG (reference sequence). V shed 5 bases, J shed 6 bases, and the junction held 9 bases outside the gene matches. This CDR3 has 14 residues. Supplemented by reference TRBV30 and TRBJ1-2, the full variable domain reads SQTIHQWPATLVQPVGSPLSLECTVEGTSNPNLYWYRQAAGRGLQLLFYSVGIGQISSEVPQNLSASRPQDRQFILSSKKLLLSDSGFYLCAWETGQGYDGYTFGSGTRLTVV.

The genes are TRBV6-5 and TRBJ1-1; D perhaps matches TRBD1 (5 bases). The CDR3 is made up of 13 amino acids. The germline V gene encodes CDR1 MNHEY and CDR2 SVGAGI. Trimming left V 5 bases short and J 4 bases short, with 11 bases between. The CDR3: CASSHRDSTEAFF. CDR3 bases: TGTGCCAGCAGTCACAGAGACAGCACTGAAGCTTTCTTT.

This clone was seen a handful of times. V usage is TRBV6-6 and J usage is TRBJ2-1; 7 bases fit TRBD2. The CDR3 is 15 residues long. The germline CDR1 and CDR2 sequences are MNHNY and SVGAGI (reference sequence). With V trimmed by 2 bases and J by 6 bases, 7 bases remained unmatched. As DNA, the CDR3 is TGTGCCAGCAGTTACCGCGGGGGTAGAGGCAATGAGCAGTTCTTC. Its protein product is CASSYRGGRGNEQFF.

The rearrangement uses TRBV7-3 and TRBJ1-1; no firm D call. Trimming shortened V by 3 bases and J by 2 bases, and 13 bases separated the two germline ends. CDR3 length: 15 amino acids. Germline lookup yields CDR1 SGHTA and CDR2 FQGTGA. As DNA, the CDR3 is TGTGCCAGCAGCTTGGGCGCAGCAAGTAACACTGAAGCTTTCTTT. Its protein product is CASSLGAASNTEAFF.

The V call is TRBV18, the J call TRBJ1-1; D unclear. From germline, CDR1 is KGHSH and CDR2 LQKENI. CDR3 length equals 15 residues. Between the trimmed V and J ends, which lost 3 bases and 1 base, there was a span of 12 bases. This CDR3 reads CASSPTSRRNTEAFF. The CDR3 nucleotides read TGTGCCAGCTCACCGACGTCCCGTCGGAACACTGAAGCTTTCTTT.

The rearrangement uses TRBV9 and TRBJ2-7, with D possibly matching TRBD2 (6 bases). Trimming took 3 bases from V and 7 from J, leaving 14 bases between them. CDR3 length: 13 residues. Germline V CDR1 and CDR2: SGDLS, YYNGEE. CDR3 amino acids: CASSAGTPPEQYF. The CDR3 nucleotides read TGTGCCAGCAGCGCCGGGACTCCTCCAGAGCAGTACTTC.

This chain links TRBV29-1 with TRBJ1-2; tentatively, D is TRBD1 (6 bases). In germline, CDR1 is SQVTM, CDR2 ANQGSEA. Trimming removed 3 bases from V and 3 bases from J, with 14 bases in between. The CDR3 loop spans 14 amino acids. CDR3 DNA sequence: TGCAGCGTTGATGCCGGGAGGGGGGACTATGGCTACACCTTC. Protein sequence: CSVDAGRGDYGYTF.

The chain uses TRBV29-1 and TRBJ1-1; TRBD1 agrees at 7 bases. Germline trimming cut 6 bases from V and 1 base from J; bases unmatched to any gene: 2. CDR3 length equals 12 residues. CDR1 and CDR2 from the germline V gene are SQVTM and ANQGSEA. The CDR3, as DNA: TGCAGCGTACGGACAGGGAACACTGAAGCTTTCTTT. Protein sequence: CSVRTGNTEAFF.

V is TRBV18 and J is TRBJ1-1; no definite D call. Germline V lookup: CDR1 KGHSH, CDR2 LQKENI. The CDR3 has 13 residues. Trimming cost V 2 bases and J 3 bases, with 7 bases left between them. The DNA of the CDR3 is TGTGCCAGCTCACCAGGGGTTTACACTGAAGCTTTCTTT. The encoded protein is CASSPGVYTEAFF.

This sequence joins TRBV5-6 and TRBJ2-2; unclear D gene. Trimming took off 4 bases at V and 1 base at J, with 8 bases between the two ends. Germline lookup yields CDR1 SGHDT and CDR2 YYEEEE. The CDR3 is made up of 14 amino acids. The DNA of the CDR3 is TGTGCCAGCAGCCTAGGACGGAACACCGGGGAGCTGTTTTTT. Protein product: CASSLGRNTGELFF.

This clone was counted only a few times. The V and J genes are TRBV30 and TRBJ1-1; D remains unclear. Germline V gene sequence: CDR1 GTSNPN, CDR2 SVGIG (reference sequence). There are 15 residues in the CDR3. V dropped 0 bases and J dropped 1 base, with 12 bases sitting between them. In DNA, the CDR3 is TGTGCCTGGAGTGTACGGCGGGGTTGGAACACTGAAGCTTTCTTT. Amino acids: CAWSVRRGWNTEAFF.

This chain joins TRBV6-6 and TRBJ1-3, with TRBD1 identical over 8 bases. The CDR3 is 15 residues long. In germline, CDR1 is MNHNY, CDR2 SVGAGI (reference sequence). The J segment lost 4 bases and the V segment lost 3 bases, leaving 5 bases of the junction unmatched. The CDR3 loop reads CASSYRQGTGNTIYF. Written as DNA, the CDR3 is TGTGCCAGCAGTTATAGACAGGGGACGGGAAACACCATATATTTT.

This sequence joins TRBV4-3 and TRBJ1-1; D not resolved. CDR1 is LGHNA, CDR2 YSLEER, per germline. Deletions cut 8 bases from V and 4 bases from J, with 17 bases between. The CDR3 covers 14 residues. The CDR3 coding sequence is TGCGCCAGCTCCCTGTTGGTAGGCCGCACTGAAGCTTTCTTT. Its protein is CASSLLVGRTEAFF.

This sequence joins TRBV6-5 and TRBJ1-3, with a weak D call TRBD1 (5 bases). The CDR3 length is 15 residues. Trimming took off 6 bases at V and 4 bases at J, with 16 bases between the two ends. The germline gives CDR1 MNHEY, CDR2 SVGAGI. Written as DNA, the CDR3 is TGTGCCAGCAGACGGGACGAAGTGGCGGGAAACACCATATATTTT. Its translation is CASRRDEVAGNTIYF.

The rearrangement uses TRBV19 and TRBJ2-3, with D unclear. The V end was cut by 5 bases, the J end by 4 bases, with 19 bases between. The CDR3 totals 16 residues. Germline CDR1 is LNHDA and CDR2 is SQIVND (reference sequence). CDR3 bases: TGTGCCAGTAGTCACGGGTCAGTAACGGGCGCAGATACGCAGTATTTT. It specifies CASSHGSVTGADTQYF.

This clone was counted between two and nine times. The gene calls are TRBV29-1 and TRBJ2-1; 9 nucleotides match TRBD1. The CDR3 runs 14 residues. V lost 5 bases, J lost 6 bases, and 8 bases stayed unmatched. Germline V gives CDR1 SQVTM, CDR2 ANQGSEA. In DNA, the CDR3 is TGCAGCGTTCTTCCGGGACAGGGTATCAATGAGCAGTTCTTC. Its translation: CSVLPGQGINEQFF.

The CDR3: CASTSRPTPEQYF. CDR3 nucleotide sequence: TGTGCCAGCACAAGCAGACCTACTCCCGAGCAGTACTTC. This chain links TRBV28 with TRBJ2-7, with D unresolved. Germline V CDR1 and CDR2: MDHEN, SYDVKM. The CDR3 is 13 residues long. Trimming cost V 7 bases and J 6 bases, with 16 bases left between them.

The chain couples TRBV14 to TRBJ2-1; no reliable D call. This CDR3 is 13 amino acids long. With 1 base removed from V and 4 bases from J, the gap between germline ends came to 5 bases. Germline V CDR1 and CDR2: SGHDN, FVKESK. The CDR3 spells CASSQVRYNEQFF. For the CDR3, the DNA is TGTGCCAGCAGCCAAGTGCGTTACAATGAGCAGTTCTTC.

The genes are TRBV5-6 and TRBJ1-1; no reliable D call. The V gene lost 2 bases and the J gene lost 1 base, with 9 bases spanning the gap. CDR1 is SGHDT and CDR2 is YYEEEE in the germline V gene. CDR3 size: 14 residues. CDR3 region: CASSLGRPNTEAFF. CDR3 nucleotide sequence: TGTGCCAGCAGCTTAGGACGGCCGAACACTGAAGCTTTCTTT.

The chain recombines TRBV5-4 with TRBJ1-4; D possibly corresponds to TRBD1 (5 bases). V was shortened by 4 bases and J by 0 bases, with 13 bases between the two germline ends. The CDR3 spans 16 residues. Germline lookup yields CDR1 SGHNT and CDR2 YYREEE (reference sequence). This CDR3 reads CASSKEGRTTNEKLFF. The CDR3, as DNA: TGTGCCAGCAGCAAAGAGGGGAGGACAACTAATGAAAAACTGTTTTTT.

V and J are TRBV29-1 and TRBJ2-3; D is uncertain. Per germline, CDR1 SQVTM and CDR2 ANQGSEA. The CDR3 contains 13 residues. V was cut by 3 bases and J by 4 bases, with 11 bases left in between. For the CDR3, the DNA is TGCAGCGTTGAGCTAGTCCGCGCAGATACGCAGTATTTT. Encoded protein: CSVELVRADTQYF.

The chain links TRBV18 to TRBJ1-5; weak D call: TRBD1 (6 bases). The CDR3 contains 15 residues. Trimming left V 4 bases short and J 5 bases short, with 15 bases between. Germline CDR1 reads KGHSH; CDR2 reads LQKENI. In DNA form, the CDR3 reads TGTGCCAGCTCACTCTTGGACAGCCCCGATCAGCCCCAGCATTTT. Its translation: CASSLLDSPDQPQHF.

V gene TRBV18 combines with J gene TRBJ2-5; a possible D gene is TRBD2 (5 bases). CDR3 size: 15 residues. CDR1 is KGHSH, CDR2 LQKENI, per germline. Trimming stripped 2 bases from V and 1 base from J, with 11 bases between. CDR3 sequence reads: CASSPSRRVQETQYF. In DNA form, the CDR3 reads TGTGCCAGCTCACCATCCAGGCGGGTCCAAGAGACCCAGTACTTC.

J is TRBJ2-3 and V is TRBV7-3; TRBD2 matches 9 bases. Per the germline V gene, CDR1 is SGHTA and CDR2 is FQGTGA. The CDR3 length is 16 residues. Losses at the gene ends were 5 bases for V and 2 bases for J; bases not matched to a gene: 8. The chain's CDR3 is CASSQGLAEATDTQYF. The CDR3 nucleotides are TGTGCCAGCAGCCAGGGACTAGCTGAGGCCACAGATACGCAGTATTTT.

The chain links TRBV9 to TRBJ2-1, with 7 bases matching TRBD1. Germline loops: CDR1 SGDLS, CDR2 YYNGEE. The CDR3 is made up of 13 amino acids. The trim removed 0 bases at V and 9 bases at J, leaving 3 bases unmatched. CDR3 region: CASSVDEGAEQFF. The CDR3 nucleotides read TGTGCCAGCAGCGTAGACGAGGGGGCTGAGCAGTTCTTC.

The chain is built from TRBV9 and TRBJ2-3, with D uncertain. This CDR3 has 15 amino acids. Per germline, CDR1 SGDLS and CDR2 YYNGEE. Deletions cut 1 base from V and 0 bases from J, with 9 bases between. CDR3 sequence: CASSVSLGSTDTQYF. In DNA form, the CDR3 reads TGTGCCAGCAGCGTATCCCTTGGCAGCACAGATACGCAGTATTTT.

The chain has TRBV11-2 and TRBJ2-1; 8 bases fit TRBD2. CDR1 and CDR2 from the germline V gene are SGHAT and FQNNGV. V trimming: 2 bases; J trimming: 9 bases; junction bases outside the gene matches: 15. The CDR3 sequence is 17 residues long. Here the CDR3 reads CASSLKISGSSIGEQFF. DNA for the CDR3: TGTGCCAGCAGCTTAAAGATAAGCGGGAGTTCGATCGGTGAGCAGTTCTTC.

The rearrangement uses TRBV11-1 and TRBJ2-2, with D uncertain. The length of the CDR3 is 14 residues. Between the trimmed V and J ends, which lost 8 bases and 1 base, there was a span of 11 bases. The germline V gene has CDR1 SGHAT and CDR2 FQDESV (reference sequence). CDR3 sequence: CASAYGQNTGELFF. Here the CDR3 DNA reads TGTGCCAGCGCTTACGGGCAGAACACCGGGGAGCTGTTTTTT.

V usage is TRBV30 and J usage is TRBJ1-1; 7 bases align to TRBD1. Germline-derived CDR1 and CDR2 are GTSNPN and SVGIG (reference sequence). This CDR3 has 13 residues. Germline trimming cut 2 bases from V and 4 bases from J; bases unmatched to any gene: 4. The CDR3 DNA reads as TGTGCCTGGAGTTCAGGGGGGATCACTGAAGCTTTCTTT. Protein sequence: CAWSSGGITEAFF. The complete variable domain, with remaining parts taken from reference TRBV30 and TRBJ1-1, reads SQTIHQWPATLVQPVGSPLSLECTVEGTSNPNLYWYRQAAGRGLQLLFYSVGIGQISSEVPQNLSASRPQDRQFILSSKKLLLSDSGFYLCAWSSGGITEAFFGQGTRLTVV.

J is TRBJ2-2 and V is TRBV2, with D possibly matching TRBD1 (6 bases). Looked up from germline, CDR1 is SNHLY and CDR2 is FYNNEI. The CDR3 loop spans 14 amino acids. V lost 7 bases and J lost 1, with 10 bases in between. The CDR3 DNA is TGTGCCAGCACAGGGGCGTTGAACACCGGGGAGCTGTTTTTT. Translated: CASTGALNTGELFF. The whole variable domain, filled in from reference TRBV2 and TRBJ2-2, reads EPEVTQTPSHQVTQMGQEVILRCVPISNHLYFYWYRQILGQKVEFLVSFYNNEISEKSEIFDDQFSVERPDGSNFTLKIRSTKLEDSAMYFCASTGALNTGELFFGEGSRLTVL.